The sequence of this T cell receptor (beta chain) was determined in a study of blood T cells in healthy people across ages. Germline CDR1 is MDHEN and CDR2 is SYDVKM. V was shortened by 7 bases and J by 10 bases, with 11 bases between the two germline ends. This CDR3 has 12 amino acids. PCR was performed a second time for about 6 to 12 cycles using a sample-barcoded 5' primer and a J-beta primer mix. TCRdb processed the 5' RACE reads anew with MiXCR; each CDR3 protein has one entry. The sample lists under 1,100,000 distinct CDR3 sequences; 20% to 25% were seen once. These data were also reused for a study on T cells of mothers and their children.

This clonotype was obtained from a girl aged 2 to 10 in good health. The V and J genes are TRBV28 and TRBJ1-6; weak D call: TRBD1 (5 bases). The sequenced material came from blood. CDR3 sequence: CASIQGGSPLHF. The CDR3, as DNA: TGTGCCAGCATCCAGGGAGGATCACCCCTCCACTTT. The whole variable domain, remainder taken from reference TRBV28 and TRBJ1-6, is DVKVTQSSRYLVKRTGEKVFLECVQDMDHENMFWYRQDPGLGLRLIYFSYDVKMKEKGDIPEGYSVSREKKERFSLILESASTNQTSMYLCASIQGGSPLHFGNGTRLTVT.